This T cell receptor beta chain was sequenced in a study of neoadjuvant nivolumab and ipilimumab in lung cancer (dated by TCRdb to 2018 to 2020). With respect to the entire study: Nivolumab was given at 3 mg/kg intravenously on days 1, 15 and 29, and the combination arm added ipilimumab 1 mg/kg on day 1 only. The study compared TCR repertoires in pretherapy (baseline) peripheral blood with TCR repertoires in tumors resected at surgery following neoadjuvant immune checkpoint blockade. The trial treated about 45 patients with operable NSCLC: around 23 were randomized to nivolumab monotherapy and about 20 to nivolumab plus ipilimumab. Matched pretherapy and resected tumor pairs were analyzed from seven patients, of whom four had been treated with nivolumab and three with nivolumab plus ipilimumab. The primary endpoint of the trial was the rate of major pathologic response (MPR) in the intention-to-treat population of each study arm.

Libraries were prepared through the immunoSEQ multiplex PCR assay. Turning to the authors' computational methods: Repertoires were summarized by richness and clonality, and significantly expanded and contracted clones were identified between pre- and post-therapy samples. Not all clones reach the TCRdb copy of this immuneACCESS table, which keeps in-frame sequences only. Checked studies attribute under half of the gap to unresolved V genes and leave the rest unexplained. V, J and clone size were drawn from that table, and D and trimming were deduced from the DNA. The sample table records fewer than 35,000 clones; about nine tenths of these occur just once. Roughly 5.3% of the sample belongs to the ten largest clones. Notes on this clone: Its antigen has not been determined. The input lacks base qualities; no much larger clone sits a single base away.

The CDR3, from cysteine to phenylalanine, totals 14 residues. The CDR3 DNA has 42 bases and is translated from base 1. V drops 6 bases and J drops 0 bases, leaving 9 bases in between. The germline V gene gives CDR1 as KGHSH and CDR2 as LQKENI. Here is what the overall study found, with its caveats: A positive correlation was observed between pretherapy blood TCR richness and richness in tumors resected after neoadjuvant therapy (Spearman R ≈ 0.82). No significant correlation was found between TCR clonality and pathologic tumor regression, and only a single major-pathologic-response sample was available for the analysis of TCR clonality versus pathologic tumor regression. Compared with tumor-adjacent uninvolved lung, resected tumors had greater TCR richness and clonality, and increases showed up in more of the dual-therapy-treated tumors. A small number of samples was subjected to TCR sequencing. From pretherapy to surgery, tumor T-cell richness and clonality went up in three of three dual-therapy tumors, versus only two of four nivolumab-treated tumors.

In light of the paper, this sample's time point label describes: at surgical resection after neoadjuvant nivolumab +/- ipilimumab. Samples came from the phase 2 randomized NEOSTAR trial, which tested neoadjuvant nivolumab or nivolumab plus ipilimumab followed by surgery in operable NSCLC. Sample: peripheral blood, taken after neoadjuvant nivolumab, alone or with ipilimumab, at or shortly before surgery. The clonotype originates from an adult with non-small cell lung cancer. The receptor chain draws on TRBV18 and TRBJ1-5, with no confidently assigned D gene. The DNA sequence is given as TGTGCCAGCTCTCGCGGGGATAGCAATCAGCCCCAGCATTTT. The encoded protein is CASSRGDSNQPQHF.